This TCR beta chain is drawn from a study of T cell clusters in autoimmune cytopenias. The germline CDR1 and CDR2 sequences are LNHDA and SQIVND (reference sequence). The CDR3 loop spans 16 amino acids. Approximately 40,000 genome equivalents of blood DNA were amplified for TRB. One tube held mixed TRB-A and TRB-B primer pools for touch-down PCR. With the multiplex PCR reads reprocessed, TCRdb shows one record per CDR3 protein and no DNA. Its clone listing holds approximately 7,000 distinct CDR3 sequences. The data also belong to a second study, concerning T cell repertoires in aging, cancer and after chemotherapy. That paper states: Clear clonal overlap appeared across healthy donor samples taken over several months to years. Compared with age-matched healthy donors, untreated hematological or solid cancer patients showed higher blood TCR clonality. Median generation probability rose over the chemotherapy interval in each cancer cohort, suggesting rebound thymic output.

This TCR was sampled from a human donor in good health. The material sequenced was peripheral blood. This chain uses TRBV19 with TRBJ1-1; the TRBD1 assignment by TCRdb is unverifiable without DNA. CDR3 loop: CASSPRTGRGITEAFF.